These 11 T cell receptor beta chains were sequenced from one sample in a study of memory CD4+ T cells and cytomegalovirus serostatus. The data were produced by immunoSEQ multiplex PCR, yet TCRdb's version contains in-frame clones alone and is incomplete. Of about 82,000 clones in the sample, around 80% were seen once. Single viable CD3+CD4+CD8-CD45RO+ cells were sorted as the memory CD4+ T cells. The sequenced material came from memory CD4+ T cells from blood. These receptors were collected from an adult in good health and CMV-seronegative.

V gene TRBV30 combines with J gene TRBJ1-2, with D perhaps matching TRBD1 (6 bases). The CDR3 covers 14 residues. Trimming removed 3 bases at V and 8 bases at J, with 19 bases between. Per germline, CDR1 GTSNPN and CDR2 SVGIG (reference sequence). CDR3 sequence: CAWRGVNREEGYTF. The CDR3, as DNA: TGTGCCTGGAGAGGGGTAAACAGGGAGGAGGGCTACACCTTC.

This clone was seen a handful of times. V and J are TRBV19 and TRBJ1-5; tentatively, D is TRBD1 (6 bases). With 1 base removed from V and 2 bases from J, the gap between germline ends came to 12 bases. The CDR3 has 16 amino acids. CDR1 and CDR2 (germline): LNHDA, SQIVND (reference sequence). This chain's CDR3 is CASSIGGHSGNQPQHF. CDR3 in DNA: TGTGCCAGTAGTATAGGGGGACATTCCGGCAATCAGCCCCAGCATTTT.

The rearrangement links TRBV29-1 to TRBJ1-1; D may be TRBD1 (6 bases). Looked up from germline, CDR1 is SQVTM and CDR2 is ANQGSEA. There are 14 residues in the CDR3. V was trimmed by 1 base and J by 6 bases, leaving 15 bases between them. The CDR3 is CSVEVGGGKAEAFF. The CDR3 DNA reads as TGCAGCGTTGAAGTGGGGGGGGGCAAGGCTGAAGCTTTCTTT. The whole variable domain, filled in from reference TRBV29-1 and TRBJ1-1, reads SAVISQKPSRDICQRGTSLTIQCQVDSQVTMMFWYRQQPGQSLTLIATANQGSEATYESGFVIDKFPISRPNLTFSTLTVSNMSPEDSSIYLCSVEVGGGKAEAFFGQGTRLTVV.

The chain employs TRBV12-5 and TRBJ2-1; D perhaps matches TRBD2 (5 bases). The CDR3 has 13 residues. Trimming cost V 0 bases and J 10 bases, with 10 bases left between them. Germline V gives CDR1 LGHNT, CDR2 FRNRAP. CDR3 sequence reads: CASGLVGGDEQFF. The CDR3 DNA is TGTGCTAGTGGTTTGGTAGGAGGAGACGAGCAGTTCTTC.

The chain uses TRBV4-3 and TRBJ1-5, with D uncertain. Trimming removed 0 bases from V and 1 base from J, with 7 bases in between. The CDR3 is 15 amino acids. Germline-derived CDR1 and CDR2 are LGHNA and YSLEER. CDR3 sequence (DNA): TGCGCCAGCAGCCAAGATGTCGTGAGCAATCAGCCCCAGCATTTT. Its translation is CASSQDVVSNQPQHF.

V and J are TRBV4-1 and TRBJ1-2; D is unclear. Per germline, CDR1 MGHRA and CDR2 YSYEKL. This CDR3 has 14 amino acids. Trimming took 4 bases from V and 7 from J, leaving 16 bases between them. CDR3: CASSPGENLGGYTF. CDR3 nucleotide sequence: TGCGCCAGCAGCCCTGGGGAAAACCTGGGTGGCTACACCTTC.

The DNA of the CDR3 is TGCGCCAGCAGCCCAAGGGCAGGGGGCATGGATGAAAAACTGTTTTTT. Its translation: CASSPRAGGMDEKLFF. V usage is TRBV4-1 and J usage is TRBJ1-4, with 8 bases fitting TRBD1. V shed 4 bases and J 6 bases; nucleotides not matched to a gene: 10. The germline CDR1 and CDR2 sequences are MGHRA and YSYEKL. The CDR3 totals 16 residues.

The CDR3, as DNA: TGTGCCAGCAGCTTAAATTGGGACAGGGGTGAGCAGTTCTTC. The encoded protein is CASSLNWDRGEQFF. The chain links TRBV7-3 to TRBJ2-1; 10 bases line up with TRBD1. CDR1 is SGHTA and CDR2 is FQGTGA in the germline V gene. The CDR3 is made up of 14 amino acids. The V segment lost 1 base and the J segment 9 bases; nucleotides outside the gene matches: 3.

This chain joins TRBV5-8 and TRBJ2-5; D is unresolved. This CDR3 comprises 15 residues. CDR1 is SGHTS and CDR2 is YDEGEE in the germline V gene. The V end was cut by 0 bases, the J end by 0 bases, with 9 bases between. The CDR3 sequence is CASSLGQMYQETQYF. The CDR3 nucleotides are TGTGCCAGCAGCTTGGGACAAATGTACCAAGAGACCCAGTACTTC.

The chain carries TRBV28 and TRBJ2-7, with D uncertain. CDR1 is MDHEN, CDR2 SYDVKM, per germline. This CDR3 region has 13 residues. V was clipped by 3 bases and J by 2 bases, with 8 bases between them. Written as DNA, the CDR3 is TGTGCCAGCAGTTTCCTCTATACCTACGAGCAGTACTTC. Protein sequence: CASSFLYTYEQYF.

The CDR3 DNA reads as TGCGCCAGCAGCGAACAGTCTTCGAACACTGAAGCTTTCTTT. It is translated as CASSEQSSNTEAFF. The chain joins TRBV5-1 to TRBJ1-1, with D uncertain. Germline V gene lookup returns CDR1 SGHRS and CDR2 YFSETQ. V was clipped by 4 bases and J by 1 base, with 11 bases between them. The CDR3 totals 14 residues.